This TCR beta chain originates from a study of cytomegalovirus exposure and HLA in healthy donors. V lost 3 bases and J lost 6; bases outside the gene matches: 5. Germline V gene data show CDR1 as KGHSH and CDR2 as LQKENI. There are 15 residues in the CDR3. Primers for the PCR totalled 60 Vbeta and 13 Jbeta. Libraries were prepared by immunoSEQ multiplex PCR; TCRdb keeps only in-frame clonotypes and omits some of them. The table has 200,000 to 250,000 clones, under 80% seen once. This rearrangement joins TRBV18 to TRBJ1-3; 10 positions agree with TRBD1. The sequenced sample was PBMCs. This receptor was identified in a girl aged 2-10 years in good health and CMV-seronegative. DNA for the CDR3: TGTGCCAGCTCACCCCCGACAGGGGGCAAAAACACCATATATTTT. It codes for CASSPPTGGKNTIYF.